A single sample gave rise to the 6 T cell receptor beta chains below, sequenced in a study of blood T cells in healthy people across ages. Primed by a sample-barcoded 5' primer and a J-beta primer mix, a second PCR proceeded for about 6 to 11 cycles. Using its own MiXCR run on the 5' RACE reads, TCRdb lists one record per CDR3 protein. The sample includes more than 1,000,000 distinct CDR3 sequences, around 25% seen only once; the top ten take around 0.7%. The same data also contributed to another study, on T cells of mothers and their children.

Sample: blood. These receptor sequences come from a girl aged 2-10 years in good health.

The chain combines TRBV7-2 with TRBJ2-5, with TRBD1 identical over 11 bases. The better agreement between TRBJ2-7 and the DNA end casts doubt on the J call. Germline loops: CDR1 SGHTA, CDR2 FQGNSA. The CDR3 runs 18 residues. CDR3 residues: CASSLALRIGQGAYEQYF. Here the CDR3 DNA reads TGTGCCAGCAGCTTAGCCCTACGAATTGGACAGGGGGCTTACGAGCAGTACTTC.

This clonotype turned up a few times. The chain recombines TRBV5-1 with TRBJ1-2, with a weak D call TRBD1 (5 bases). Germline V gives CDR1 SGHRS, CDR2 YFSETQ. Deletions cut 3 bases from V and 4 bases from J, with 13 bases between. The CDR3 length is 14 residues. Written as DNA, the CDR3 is TGCGCCAGCAGCTCCTCCGGGACCTTCTATGGCTACACCTTC. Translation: CASSSSGTFYGYTF.

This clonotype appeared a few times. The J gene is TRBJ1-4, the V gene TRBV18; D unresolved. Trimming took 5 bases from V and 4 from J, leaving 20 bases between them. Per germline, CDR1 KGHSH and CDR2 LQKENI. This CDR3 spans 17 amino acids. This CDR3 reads CASSSAGAHTFNEKLFF. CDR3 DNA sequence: TGTGCCAGCTCATCGGCCGGAGCGCACACTTTTAATGAAAAACTGTTTTTT.

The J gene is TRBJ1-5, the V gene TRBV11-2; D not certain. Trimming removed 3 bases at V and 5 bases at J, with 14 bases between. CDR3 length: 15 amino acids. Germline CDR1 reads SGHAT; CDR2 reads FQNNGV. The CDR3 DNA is TGTGCCAGCAGCTTGGGAGGAGGACCCCATCAGCCCCAGCATTTT. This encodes CASSLGGGPHQPQHF. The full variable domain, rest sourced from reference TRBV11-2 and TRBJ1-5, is EAGVAQSPRYKIIEKRQSVAFWCNPISGHATLYWYQQILGQGPKLLIQFQNNGVVDDSQLPKDRFSAERLKGVDSTLKIQPAKLEDSAVYLCASSLGGGPHQPQHFGDGTRLSIL.

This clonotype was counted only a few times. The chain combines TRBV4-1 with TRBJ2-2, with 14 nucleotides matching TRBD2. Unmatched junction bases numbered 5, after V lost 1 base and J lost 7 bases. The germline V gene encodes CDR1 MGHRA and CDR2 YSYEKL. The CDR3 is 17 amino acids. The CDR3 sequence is CASSQGLAGGTDGELFF. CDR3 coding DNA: TGCGCCAGCAGCCAAGGACTAGCGGGAGGGACTGACGGGGAGCTGTTTTTT.

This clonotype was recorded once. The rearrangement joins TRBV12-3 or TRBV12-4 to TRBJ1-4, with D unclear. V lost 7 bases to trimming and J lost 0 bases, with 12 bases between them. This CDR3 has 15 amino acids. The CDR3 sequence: CASTLRDSTNEKLFF. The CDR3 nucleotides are TGTGCCAGCACCCTCAGAGATTCAACTAATGAAAAACTGTTTTTT.